Below are 9 T cell receptor beta chains sequenced from a single sample in a study of post-analysis software for immune sequencing data. Study conclusions and caveats: The study found TRBV5-6, TRBV5-1 and TRBV20-1 among a few TRBV segments more frequent in patients than controls.

Antigens for these TCRs are unknown. Every TCR beta cDNA library bore unique molecular identifiers. TCRdb called the PCR reads again in MiXCR, with one record for every CDR3 protein. The data show 450,000 to 650,000 distinct CDR3 sequences, about 40% seen once. The sequenced sample was blood. The receptors come from a girl between 10 and 17 years old with multiple sclerosis.

The rearrangement uses TRBV7-2 and TRBJ2-1, with D unclear. Trimming left V 0 bases short and J 6 bases short, with 9 bases between. The CDR3 is made up of 14 amino acids. Germline CDR1 is SGHTA and CDR2 is FQGNSA. The CDR3 DNA is TGTGCCAGCAGCTTAGCGCTTAGAGGCAATGAGCAGTTCTTC. It is translated as CASSLALRGNEQFF.

This CDR3 is CASSSRTSGWGETQFF. The DNA of the CDR3 is TGTGCCAGCAGCTCAAGGACTAGCGGCTGGGGGGAGACCCAGTTCTTC. The V call is TRBV11-3, the J call TRBJ2-1; TRBD2 matches 10 bases. This CDR3 has 16 residues. The ends lost 4 bases at V and 13 bases at J; junction bases unmatched: 16. CDR1 is SGHNT and CDR2 is YENEEA in the germline V gene.

This clonotype was counted only a few times. The V call is TRBV7-3, the J call TRBJ2-5, with 8 bases aligning to TRBD2. The CDR3 sequence is 16 residues long. J lost 4 bases, V lost 0 bases, and 7 bases had no gene match. Looked up from germline, CDR1 is SGHTA and CDR2 is FQGTGA. The CDR3 nucleotides read TGTGCCAGCAGCTTAACCCCCGGGGGGGCGAGAGAGACCCAGTACTTC. Amino acid sequence: CASSLTPGGARETQYF.

The chain combines TRBV21-1 with TRBJ2-4; TRBD1 reflects the table's D call only, with no check against the DNA. TRBV21-1 is deemed a pseudogene. This CDR3 is 19 amino acids long. The CDR3 reads CASSKDSRSPGPAKNIQYF. The CDR3 nucleotides read TGTGCCAGCAGCAAAGATTCTAGGAGCCCCGGTCCAGCCAAAAACATTCAGTACTTC.

V is TRBV20-1 and J is TRBJ2-7, with 9 bases identical to TRBD2. The CDR3 has 14 residues. V was clipped by 0 bases and J by 1 base; unmatched bases: 1. In germline, CDR1 is DFQATT, CDR2 SNEGSKA (reference sequence). CDR3 loop: CSAREGLASYEQYF. CDR3 nucleotides: TGCAGTGCTAGAGAAGGACTAGCGTCCTACGAGCAGTACTTC.

The V call is TRBV7-2, the J call TRBJ2-7; 12 bases map to TRBD2. The CDR3 consists of 16 residues. V shed 4 bases, J shed 0 bases, and the junction held 4 bases outside the gene matches. Germline lookup yields CDR1 SGHTA and CDR2 FQGNSA. The DNA for the CDR3 is TGTGCCAGCAGCTATGGACTAGCGGGAACCTCCTACGAGCAGTACTTC. It yields the protein CASSYGLAGTSYEQYF.

The chain combines TRBV6-4 with TRBJ2-3; 13 bases are shared with TRBD2. The CDR3 is 16 amino acids. Germline V gene lookup returns CDR1 MRHNA and CDR2 SNTAGT. After removal of 5 bases from V and 1 base from J, the junction contained 3 bases not matched to a gene. The CDR3 region is CASSPTSGGGTDTQYF. The CDR3 DNA reads as TGTGCCAGCAGTCCCACTAGCGGGGGGGGCACAGATACGCAGTATTTT.

For the CDR3, the DNA is TGCGCCAGCAGCTCAGGAGGACAGTTCTCCTACGAGCAGTACTTC. It specifies CASSSGGQFSYEQYF. The chain employs TRBV5-1 and TRBJ2-1, with D possibly matching TRBD1 (6 bases). The J call may be mistaken, given a closer DNA end match to TRBJ2-7. The CDR3 runs to 15 residues. Germline CDR1 is SGHRS and CDR2 is YFSETQ.

The table lists this clonotype with a few counts. The J gene is TRBJ2-5, the V gene TRBV20-1; D remains ambiguous. Deletions cut 3 bases from V and 2 bases from J, with 4 bases between. Germline CDR1 and CDR2: DFQATT and SNEGSKA (reference sequence). The CDR3 has 11 residues. The CDR3 nucleotides read TGCAGTGCTAGCACGCAAGAGACCCAGTACTTC. The encoded protein is CSASTQETQYF.